This T cell receptor beta chain was found in a study of regulatory T cells in long-lasting Graves disease. Study at large: Graves' patients, diagnosed recently, had received antithyroid drugs under 3 months.

This clonotype showed up just a few times. Time point reported: newly diagnosed GD, antithyroid drugs for less than 3 months. RNA from PBMCs was the source of the TCR library. The germline V gene has CDR1 KGHSH and CDR2 LQKENI. The V segment lost 3 bases and the J segment 8 bases; nucleotides outside the gene matches: 6. The CDR3 is 14 amino acids. Relying on iRepertoire HTBI primers and Arm-PCR of CDR3 regions, the team built TCR beta libraries. TCRdb used MiXCR to reprocess the multiplex PCR reads, holding one entry per CDR3 protein. Of roughly 440,000 distinct CDR3 sequences in the sample, around 17% were seen once. These same records also appear under a second study, on T cells in Graves' hyperthyroidism and ophthalmopathy.

This receptor was taken from a woman between 18 and 30 years old with Graves disease. The chain has TRBV18 and TRBJ1-4, with 7 bases lining up with TRBD1. The sample was peripheral blood mononuclear cells (PBMCs), taken at new diagnosis, from a patient treated with antithyroid drugs. The CDR3 sequence: CASSPRDSTEKLFF. The CDR3 bases are TGTGCCAGCTCACCTAGGGACAGTACCGAAAAACTGTTTTTT.